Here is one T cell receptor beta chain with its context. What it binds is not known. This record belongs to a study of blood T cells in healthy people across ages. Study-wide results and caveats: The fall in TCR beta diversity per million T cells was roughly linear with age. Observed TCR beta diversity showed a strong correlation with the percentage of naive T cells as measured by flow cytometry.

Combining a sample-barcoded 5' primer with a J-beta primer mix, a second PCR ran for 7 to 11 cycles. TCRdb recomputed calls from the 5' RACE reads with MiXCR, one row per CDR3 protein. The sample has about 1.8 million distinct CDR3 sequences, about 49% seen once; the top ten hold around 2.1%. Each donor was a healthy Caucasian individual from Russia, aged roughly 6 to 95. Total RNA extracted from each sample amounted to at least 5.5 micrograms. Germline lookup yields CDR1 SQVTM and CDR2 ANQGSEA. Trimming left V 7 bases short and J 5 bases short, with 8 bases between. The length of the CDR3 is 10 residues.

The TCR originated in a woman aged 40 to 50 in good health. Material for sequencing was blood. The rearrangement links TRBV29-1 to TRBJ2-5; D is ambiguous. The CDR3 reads CSAEAETQYF. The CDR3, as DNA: TGCAGCGCAGAGGCGGAGACCCAGTACTTC.